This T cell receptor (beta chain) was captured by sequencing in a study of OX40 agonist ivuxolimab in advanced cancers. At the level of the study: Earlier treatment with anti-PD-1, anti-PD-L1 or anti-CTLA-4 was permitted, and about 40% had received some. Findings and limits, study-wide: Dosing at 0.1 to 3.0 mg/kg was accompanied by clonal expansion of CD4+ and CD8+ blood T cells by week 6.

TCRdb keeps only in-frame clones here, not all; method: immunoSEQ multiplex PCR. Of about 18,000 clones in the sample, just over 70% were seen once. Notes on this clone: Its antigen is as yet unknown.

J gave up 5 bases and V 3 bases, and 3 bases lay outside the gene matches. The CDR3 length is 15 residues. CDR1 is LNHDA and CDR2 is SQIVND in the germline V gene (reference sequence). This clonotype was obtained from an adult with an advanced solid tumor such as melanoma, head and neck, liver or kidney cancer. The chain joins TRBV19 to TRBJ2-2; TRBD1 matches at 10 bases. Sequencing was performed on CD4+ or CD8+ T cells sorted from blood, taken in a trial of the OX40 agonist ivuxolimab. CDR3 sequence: CASSMPGQGTGELFF. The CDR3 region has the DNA TGTGCCAGTAGTATGCCGGGACAGGGGACCGGGGAGCTGTTTTTT.